This T cell receptor beta chain is from a study of blood T cell repertoires in COVID-19. Study context: Samples of COVID-19 (acute and convalescent) were obtained from the United States, Italy and Spain.

All enrollees were roughly 18 to 89 years old and from 20 to 30 US areas. Participants had their cohort set by participant-reported clinical history. Study processing details: Cell counts per sample came from amplifying reference gene primers. TCRdb keeps only in-frame clones here, not all; method: immunoSEQ multiplex PCR. V, J and clone size were drawn from that table, and D and trimming were deduced from the DNA. This table holds about 180,000 clones, around four fifths found once. The sequence derives from a woman between 50 and 59 years old who had recovered from COVID-19. Material for sequencing was PBMCs or T cells enriched from blood (not recorded which).

The CDR3 DNA reads as TGTGCCAGCAGCAAGGGACTAGCGGGAGTTAAGCAGTACTTC. Amino acid sequence: CASSKGLAGVKQYF. The rearrangement uses TRBV3-1 (or the pseudogene TRBV3-2) and TRBJ2-7, with TRBD2 matching over 14 bases. The junction had 5 bases not matched to a gene; V was cut back by 5 bases and J by 8 bases. Germline lookup yields CDR1 LGHDT and CDR2 YNNKEL (reference sequence). This CDR3 is built from 14 residues.